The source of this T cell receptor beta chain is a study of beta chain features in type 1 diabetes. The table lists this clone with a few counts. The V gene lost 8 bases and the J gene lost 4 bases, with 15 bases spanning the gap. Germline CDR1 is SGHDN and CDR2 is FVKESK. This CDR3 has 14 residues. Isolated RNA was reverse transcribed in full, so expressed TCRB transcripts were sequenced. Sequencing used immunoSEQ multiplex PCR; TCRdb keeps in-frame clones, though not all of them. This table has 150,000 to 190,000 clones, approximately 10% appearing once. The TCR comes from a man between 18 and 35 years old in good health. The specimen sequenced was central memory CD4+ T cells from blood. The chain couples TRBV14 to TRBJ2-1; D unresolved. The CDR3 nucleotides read TGTGCCAGCCAATCCTCGTCCCGTTACAATGAGCAGTTCTTC. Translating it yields CASQSSSRYNEQFF.